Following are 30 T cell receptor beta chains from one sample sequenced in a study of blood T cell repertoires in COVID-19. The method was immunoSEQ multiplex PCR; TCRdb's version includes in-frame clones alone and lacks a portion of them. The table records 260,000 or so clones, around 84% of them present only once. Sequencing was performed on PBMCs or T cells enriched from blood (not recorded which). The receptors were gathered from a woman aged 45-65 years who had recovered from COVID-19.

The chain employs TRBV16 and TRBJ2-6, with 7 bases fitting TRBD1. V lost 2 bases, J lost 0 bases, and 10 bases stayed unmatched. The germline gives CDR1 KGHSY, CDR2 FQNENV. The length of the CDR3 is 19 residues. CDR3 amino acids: CASSQAYRGALSGANVLTF. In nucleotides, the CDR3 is TGTGCCAGCAGCCAAGCGTACAGGGGCGCCCTCTCTGGGGCCAACGTCCTGACTTTC.

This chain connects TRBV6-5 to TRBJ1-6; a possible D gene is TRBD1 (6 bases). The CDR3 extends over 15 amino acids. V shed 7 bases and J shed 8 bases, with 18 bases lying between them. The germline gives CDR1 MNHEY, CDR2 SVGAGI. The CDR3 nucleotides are TGTGCCAGCACTCTACGGGGGGACAATTATTCACCCCTCCACTTT. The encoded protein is CASTLRGDNYSPLHF.

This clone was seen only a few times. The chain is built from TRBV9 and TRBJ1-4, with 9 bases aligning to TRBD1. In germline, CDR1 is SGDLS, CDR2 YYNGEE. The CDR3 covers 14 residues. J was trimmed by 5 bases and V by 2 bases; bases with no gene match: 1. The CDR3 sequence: CASSVGTGNEKLFF. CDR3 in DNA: TGTGCCAGCAGCGTCGGGACAGGGAATGAAAAACTGTTTTTT. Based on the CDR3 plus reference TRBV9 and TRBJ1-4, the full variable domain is DSGVTQTPKHLITATGQRVTLRCSPRSGDLSVYWYQQSLDQGLQFLIQYYNGEERAKGNILERFSAQQFPDLHSELNLSSLELGDSALYFCASSVGTGNEKLFFGSGTQLSVL.

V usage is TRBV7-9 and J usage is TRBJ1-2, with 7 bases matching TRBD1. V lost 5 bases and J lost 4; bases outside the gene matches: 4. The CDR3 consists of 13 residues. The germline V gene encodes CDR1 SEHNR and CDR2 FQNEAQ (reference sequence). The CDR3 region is CASSPTGSYGYTF. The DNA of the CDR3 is TGTGCCAGCAGCCCGACAGGGTCCTATGGCTACACCTTC. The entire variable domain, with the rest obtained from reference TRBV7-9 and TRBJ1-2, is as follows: DTGVSQNPRHKITKRGQNVTFRCDPISEHNRLYWYRQTLGQGPEFLTYFQNEAQLEKSRLLSDRFSAERPKGSFSTLEIQRTEQGDSAMYLCASSPTGSYGYTFGSGTRLTVV.

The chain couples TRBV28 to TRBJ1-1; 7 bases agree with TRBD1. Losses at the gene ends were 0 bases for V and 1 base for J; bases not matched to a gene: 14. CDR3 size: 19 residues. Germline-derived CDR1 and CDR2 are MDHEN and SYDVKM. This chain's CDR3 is CASSLWAGTDLFRNTEAFF. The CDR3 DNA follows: TGTGCCAGCAGTTTATGGGCCGGGACAGACCTATTTCGGAACACTGAAGCTTTCTTT.

CDR3 sequence (DNA): TGTGCCAGTAGTAGGGGGACTAGCGGGAACACAGATACGCAGTATTTT. Amino acid sequence: CASSRGTSGNTDTQYF. The chain recombines TRBV19 with TRBJ2-3; 13 positions match TRBD2. The germline V gene encodes CDR1 LNHDA and CDR2 SQIVND (reference sequence). The J segment lost 2 bases and the V segment lost 4 bases, leaving 3 bases of the junction unmatched. This CDR3 comprises 16 residues.

As DNA, the CDR3 is TGCGCCAGCAGTGATGGAGGGTCGGGCACCGGGGAGCTGTTTTTT. Amino acids: CASSDGGSGTGELFF. V usage is TRBV10-1 and J usage is TRBJ2-2, with a weak D call TRBD2 (6 bases). The V and J ends lost 3 bases and 4 bases respectively, with 12 bases between them. Looked up from germline, CDR1 is WNHNN and CDR2 is SYGVQD (reference sequence). The CDR3 is 15 amino acids.

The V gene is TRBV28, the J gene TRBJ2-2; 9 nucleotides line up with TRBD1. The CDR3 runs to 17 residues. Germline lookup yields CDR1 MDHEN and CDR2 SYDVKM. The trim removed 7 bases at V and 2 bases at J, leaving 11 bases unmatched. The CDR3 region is CASTPWGQGRNTGELFF. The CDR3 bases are TGTGCCAGCACCCCATGGGGACAGGGAAGAAACACCGGGGAGCTGTTTTTT.

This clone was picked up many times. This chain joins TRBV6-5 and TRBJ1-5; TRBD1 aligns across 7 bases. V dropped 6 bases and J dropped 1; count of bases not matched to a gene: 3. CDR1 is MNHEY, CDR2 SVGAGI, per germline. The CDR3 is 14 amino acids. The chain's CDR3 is CASRLRGSNQPQHF. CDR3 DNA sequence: TGTGCCAGCAGACTCAGGGGGAGCAATCAGCCCCAGCATTTT.

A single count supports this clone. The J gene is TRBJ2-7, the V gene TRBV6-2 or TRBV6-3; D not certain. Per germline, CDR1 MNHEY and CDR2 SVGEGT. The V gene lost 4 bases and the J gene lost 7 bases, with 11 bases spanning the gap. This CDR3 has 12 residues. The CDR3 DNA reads TGTGCCAGCAGTTCTTTCCCTTTAGAGCAGTACTTC. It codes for CASSSFPLEQYF.

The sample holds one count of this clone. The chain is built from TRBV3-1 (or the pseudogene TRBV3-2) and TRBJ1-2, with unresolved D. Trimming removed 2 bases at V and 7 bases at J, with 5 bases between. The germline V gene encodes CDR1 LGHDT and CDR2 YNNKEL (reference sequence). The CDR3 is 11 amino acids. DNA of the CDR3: TGTGCCAGCAGCCAATCTAGTGGCTACACCTTC. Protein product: CASSQSSGYTF.

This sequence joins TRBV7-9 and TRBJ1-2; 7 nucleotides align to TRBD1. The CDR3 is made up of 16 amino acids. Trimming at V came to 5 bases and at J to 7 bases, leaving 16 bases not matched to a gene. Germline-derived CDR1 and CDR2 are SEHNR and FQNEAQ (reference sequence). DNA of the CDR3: TGTGCCAGCAGCACTACCCAGGCGTACAGGGGTGGTGGCTACACCTTC. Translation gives CASSTTQAYRGGGYTF.

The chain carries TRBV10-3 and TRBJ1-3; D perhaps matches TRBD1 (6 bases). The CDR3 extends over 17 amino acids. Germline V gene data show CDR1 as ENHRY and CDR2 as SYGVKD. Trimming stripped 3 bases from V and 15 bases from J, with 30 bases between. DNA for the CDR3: TGTGCCATCAGTGAACCCGTTAGAGGGACATCAAAAGCCGAGGGATATTTT. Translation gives CAISEPVRGTSKAEGYF.

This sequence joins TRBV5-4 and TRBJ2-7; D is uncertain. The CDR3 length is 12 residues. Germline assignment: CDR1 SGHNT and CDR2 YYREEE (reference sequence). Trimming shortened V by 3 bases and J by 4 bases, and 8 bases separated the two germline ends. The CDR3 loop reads CASSSTPYEQYF. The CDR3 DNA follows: TGTGCCAGCAGCTCGACACCTTACGAGCAGTACTTC.

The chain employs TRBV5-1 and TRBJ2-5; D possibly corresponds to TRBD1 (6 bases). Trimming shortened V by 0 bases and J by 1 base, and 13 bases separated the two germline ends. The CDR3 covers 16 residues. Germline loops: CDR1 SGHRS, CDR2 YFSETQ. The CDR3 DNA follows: TGCGCCAGCAGCTTGGAAGGGGGTTTCGTCCAAGAGACCCAGTACTTC. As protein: CASSLEGGFVQETQYF.

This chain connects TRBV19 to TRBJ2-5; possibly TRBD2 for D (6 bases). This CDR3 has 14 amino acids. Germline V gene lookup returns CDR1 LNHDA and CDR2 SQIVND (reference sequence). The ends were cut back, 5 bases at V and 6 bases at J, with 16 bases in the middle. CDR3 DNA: TGTGCCAGTAGTGTTCTAACGGGGGAGAAGACCCAGTACTTC. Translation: CASSVLTGEKTQYF.

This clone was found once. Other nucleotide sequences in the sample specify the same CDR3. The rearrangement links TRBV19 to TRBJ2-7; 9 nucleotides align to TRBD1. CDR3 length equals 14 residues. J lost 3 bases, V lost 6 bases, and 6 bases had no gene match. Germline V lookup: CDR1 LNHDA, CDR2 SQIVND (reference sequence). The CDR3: CASSLRQGGYEQYF. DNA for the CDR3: TGTGCCAGTAGCTTGAGACAGGGGGGCTACGAGCAGTACTTC.

CDR3 sequence (DNA): TGTGCCAGCAGTTACTCGGGGATAGGAAACACCATATATTTT. Amino acids: CASSYSGIGNTIYF. This chain joins TRBV27 and TRBJ1-3; D uncertain. Trimming cost V 4 bases and J 4 bases, with 11 bases left between them. There are 14 residues in the CDR3. CDR1 is MNHEY and CDR2 is SMNVEV in the germline V gene (reference sequence).

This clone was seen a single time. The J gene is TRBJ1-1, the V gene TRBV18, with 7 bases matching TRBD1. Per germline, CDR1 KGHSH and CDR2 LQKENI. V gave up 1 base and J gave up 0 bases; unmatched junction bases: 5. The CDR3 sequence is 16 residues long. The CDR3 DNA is TGTGCCAGCTCACCACTAATAGGGGGCATGAACACTGAAGCTTTCTTT. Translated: CASSPLIGGMNTEAFF.

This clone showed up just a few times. CDR3 in amino acids: CASRKQATVNQPQHF. The CDR3 coding sequence is TGTGCCAGCAGAAAGCAGGCGACAGTCAATCAGCCCCAGCATTTT. The chain links TRBV2 to TRBJ1-5, with a tentative D call TRBD1 (5 bases). CDR1 and CDR2 from the germline V gene are SNHLY and FYNNEI. Trimming removed 6 bases at V and 3 bases at J, with 15 bases between. The CDR3 runs 15 residues. Variable domain in full (rest from reference TRBV2 and TRBJ1-5): EPEVTQTPSHQVTQMGQEVILRCVPISNHLYFYWYRQILGQKVEFLVSFYNNEISEKSEIFDDQFSVERPDGSNFTLKIRSTKLEDSAMYFCASRKQATVNQPQHFGDGTRLSIL.

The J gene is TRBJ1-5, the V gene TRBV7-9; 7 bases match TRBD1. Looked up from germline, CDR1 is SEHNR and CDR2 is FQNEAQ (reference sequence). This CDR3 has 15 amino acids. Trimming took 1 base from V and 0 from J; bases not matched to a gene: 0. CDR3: CASSLGDSSNQPQHF. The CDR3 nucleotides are TGTGCCAGCAGCTTAGGGGACAGTAGCAATCAGCCCCAGCATTTT. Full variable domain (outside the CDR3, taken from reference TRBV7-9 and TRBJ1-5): DTGVSQNPRHKITKRGQNVTFRCDPISEHNRLYWYRQTLGQGPEFLTYFQNEAQLEKSRLLSDRFSAERPKGSFSTLEIQRTEQGDSAMYLCASSLGDSSNQPQHFGDGTRLSIL.

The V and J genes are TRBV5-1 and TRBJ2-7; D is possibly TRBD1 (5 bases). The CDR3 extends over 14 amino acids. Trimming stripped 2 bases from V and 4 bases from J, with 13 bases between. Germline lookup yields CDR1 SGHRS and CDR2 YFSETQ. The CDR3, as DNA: TGCGCCAGCAGCTTAACCTCAGGGTGGTACGAGCAGTACTTC. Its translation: CASSLTSGWYEQYF.

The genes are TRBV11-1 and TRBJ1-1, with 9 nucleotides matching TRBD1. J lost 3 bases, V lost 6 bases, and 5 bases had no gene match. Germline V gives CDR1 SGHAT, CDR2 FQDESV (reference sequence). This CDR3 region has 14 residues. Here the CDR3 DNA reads TGTGCCAGCAGAACTGACAGGGGGGACACTGAAGCTTTCTTT. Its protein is CASRTDRGDTEAFF. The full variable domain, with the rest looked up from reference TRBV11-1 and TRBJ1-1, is EAEVAQSPRYKITEKSQAVAFWCDPISGHATLYWYRQILGQGPELLVQFQDESVVDDSQLPKDRFSAERLKGVDSTLKIQPAELGDSAMYLCASRTDRGDTEAFFGQGTRLTVV.

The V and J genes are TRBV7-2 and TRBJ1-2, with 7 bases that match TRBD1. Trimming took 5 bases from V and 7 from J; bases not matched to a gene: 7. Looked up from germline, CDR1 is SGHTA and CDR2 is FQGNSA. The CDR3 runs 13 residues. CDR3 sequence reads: CASSGEGGFGYTF. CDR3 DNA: TGTGCCAGCAGCGGGGAAGGGGGCTTTGGCTACACCTTC.

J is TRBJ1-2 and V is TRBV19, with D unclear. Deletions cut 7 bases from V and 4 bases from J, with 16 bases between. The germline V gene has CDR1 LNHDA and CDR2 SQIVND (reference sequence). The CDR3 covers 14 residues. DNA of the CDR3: TGTGCCAGTAAGCCAGCCGGGTATCTCTATGGCTACACCTTC. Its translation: CASKPAGYLYGYTF.

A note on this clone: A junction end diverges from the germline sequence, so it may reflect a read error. The CDR3 sequence: CAGSYFAGDYNEQFF. CDR3 bases: TGTGCCGGCAGTTACTTCGCGGGAGACTACAATGAGCAGTTCTTC. This chain connects TRBV6-5 to TRBJ2-1, with 7 bases that match TRBD2. Germline assignment: CDR1 MNHEY and CDR2 SVGAGI. The CDR3 loop spans 15 amino acids.

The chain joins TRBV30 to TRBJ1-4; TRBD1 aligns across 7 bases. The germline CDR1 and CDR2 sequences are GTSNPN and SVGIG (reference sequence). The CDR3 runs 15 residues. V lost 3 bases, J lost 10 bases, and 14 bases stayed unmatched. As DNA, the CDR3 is TGTGCCTGGAGCAGGGGGGTCTCTGGAGGGGGAAAACTGTTTTTT. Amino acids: CAWSRGVSGGGKLFF.

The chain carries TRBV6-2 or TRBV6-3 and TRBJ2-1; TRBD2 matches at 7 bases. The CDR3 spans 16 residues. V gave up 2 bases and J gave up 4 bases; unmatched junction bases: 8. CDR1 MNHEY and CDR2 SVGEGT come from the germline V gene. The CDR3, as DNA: TGTGCCAGCAGTTACAGTCTGGCGGGAGATTACAATGAGCAGTTCTTC. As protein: CASSYSLAGDYNEQFF.

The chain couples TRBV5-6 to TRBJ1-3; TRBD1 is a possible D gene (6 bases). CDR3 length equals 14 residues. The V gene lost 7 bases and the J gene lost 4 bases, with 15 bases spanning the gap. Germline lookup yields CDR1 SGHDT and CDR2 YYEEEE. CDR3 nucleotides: TGTGCCAGCGGCGGCAGGGGAGCAGGAAACACCATATATTTT. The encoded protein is CASGGRGAGNTIYF.

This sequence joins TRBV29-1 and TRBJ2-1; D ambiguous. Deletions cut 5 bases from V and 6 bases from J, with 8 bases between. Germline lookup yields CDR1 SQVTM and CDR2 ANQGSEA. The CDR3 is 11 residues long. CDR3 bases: TGCAGCGTTCGGGTCGCCAATGAGCAGTTCTTC. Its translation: CSVRVANEQFF.